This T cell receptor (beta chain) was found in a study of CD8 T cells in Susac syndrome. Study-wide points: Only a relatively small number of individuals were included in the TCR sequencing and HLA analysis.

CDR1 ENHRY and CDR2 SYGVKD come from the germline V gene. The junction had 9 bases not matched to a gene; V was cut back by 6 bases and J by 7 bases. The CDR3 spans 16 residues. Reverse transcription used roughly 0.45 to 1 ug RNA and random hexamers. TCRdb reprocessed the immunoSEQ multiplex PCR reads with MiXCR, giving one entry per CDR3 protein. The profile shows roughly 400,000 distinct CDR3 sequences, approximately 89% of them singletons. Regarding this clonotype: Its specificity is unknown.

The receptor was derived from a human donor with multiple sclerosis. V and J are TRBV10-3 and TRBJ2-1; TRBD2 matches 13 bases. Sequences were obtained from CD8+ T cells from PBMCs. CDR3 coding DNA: TGTGCCATCAGGACTCCGGGACTAGCGGGATTAAATGAGCAGTTCTTC. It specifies CAIRTPGLAGLNEQFF.